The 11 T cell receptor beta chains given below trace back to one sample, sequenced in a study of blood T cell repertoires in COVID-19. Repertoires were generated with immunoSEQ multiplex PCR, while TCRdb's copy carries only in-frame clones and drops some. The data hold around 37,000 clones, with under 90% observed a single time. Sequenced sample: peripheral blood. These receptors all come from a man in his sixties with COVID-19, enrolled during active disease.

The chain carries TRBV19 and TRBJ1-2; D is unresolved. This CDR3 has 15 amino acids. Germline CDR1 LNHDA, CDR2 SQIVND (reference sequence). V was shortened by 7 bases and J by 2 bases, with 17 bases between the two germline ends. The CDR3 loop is CASTPRLPSNYGYTF. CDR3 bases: TGTGCCAGTACCCCGAGACTCCCATCCAACTATGGCTACACCTTC.

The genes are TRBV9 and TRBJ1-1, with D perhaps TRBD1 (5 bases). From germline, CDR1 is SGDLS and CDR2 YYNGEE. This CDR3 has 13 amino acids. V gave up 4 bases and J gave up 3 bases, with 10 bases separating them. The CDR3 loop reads CASSTGRDTEAFF. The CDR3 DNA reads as TGTGCCAGCAGCACGGGCAGGGACACTGAAGCTTTCTTT.

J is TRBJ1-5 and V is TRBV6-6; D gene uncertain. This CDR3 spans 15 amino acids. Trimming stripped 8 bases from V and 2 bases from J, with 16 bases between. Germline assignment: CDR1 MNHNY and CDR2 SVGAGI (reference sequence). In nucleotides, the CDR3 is TGTGCCAGCCAACTGGACCTGGGAGGCAATCAGCCCCAGCATTTT. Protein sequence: CASQLDLGGNQPQHF.

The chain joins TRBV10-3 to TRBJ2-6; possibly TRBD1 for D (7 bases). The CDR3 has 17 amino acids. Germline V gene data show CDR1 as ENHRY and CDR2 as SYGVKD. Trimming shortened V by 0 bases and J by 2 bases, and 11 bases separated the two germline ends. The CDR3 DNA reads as TGTGCCATCAGTGAGTCCGGCAGGGGGGCTGGGGCCAACGTCCTGACTTTC. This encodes CAISESGRGAGANVLTF.

For the CDR3, the DNA is TGTGCCAGCTCACAGGGACAGCCCTACGAGCAGTACTTC. This translates into CASSQGQPYEQYF. J is TRBJ2-7 and V is TRBV18; 7 bases are shared with TRBD1. The CDR3 extends over 13 amino acids. Trimming at V came to 4 bases and at J to 2 bases, leaving 2 bases not matched to a gene. CDR1 and CDR2 (germline): KGHSH, LQKENI.

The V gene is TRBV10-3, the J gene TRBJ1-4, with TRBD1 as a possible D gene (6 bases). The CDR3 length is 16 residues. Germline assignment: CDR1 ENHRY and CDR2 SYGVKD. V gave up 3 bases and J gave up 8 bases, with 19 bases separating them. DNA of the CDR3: TGTGCCATCAGTGACCCAGGGGCAGGGACAAAGGAAAAACTGTTTTTT. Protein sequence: CAISDPGAGTKEKLFF.

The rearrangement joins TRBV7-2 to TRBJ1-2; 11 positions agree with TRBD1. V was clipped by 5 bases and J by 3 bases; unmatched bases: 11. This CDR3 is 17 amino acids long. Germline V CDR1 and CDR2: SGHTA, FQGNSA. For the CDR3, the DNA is TGTGCCAGCAGCGGTGGACAGGGGGCGCTTCCCGACTATGGCTACACCTTC. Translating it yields CASSGGQGALPDYGYTF.

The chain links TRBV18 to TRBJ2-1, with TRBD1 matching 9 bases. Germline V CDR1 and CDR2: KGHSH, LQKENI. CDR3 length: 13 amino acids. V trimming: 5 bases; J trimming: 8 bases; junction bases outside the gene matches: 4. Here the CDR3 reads CASSGDRVDEQFF. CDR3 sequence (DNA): TGTGCCAGCTCAGGGGACAGGGTCGATGAGCAGTTCTTC.

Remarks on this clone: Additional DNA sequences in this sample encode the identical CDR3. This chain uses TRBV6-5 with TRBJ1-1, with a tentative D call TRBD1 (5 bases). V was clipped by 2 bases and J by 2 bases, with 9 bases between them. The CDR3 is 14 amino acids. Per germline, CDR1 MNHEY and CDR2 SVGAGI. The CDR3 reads CASSYLQGNTEAFF. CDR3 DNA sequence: TGTGCCAGCAGTTACCTCCAGGGAAACACTGAAGCTTTCTTT.

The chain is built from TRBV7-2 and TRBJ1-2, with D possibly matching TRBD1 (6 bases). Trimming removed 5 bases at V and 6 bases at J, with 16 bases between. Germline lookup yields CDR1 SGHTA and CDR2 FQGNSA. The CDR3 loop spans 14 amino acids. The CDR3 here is CASSTHTGTNGYTF. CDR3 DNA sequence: TGTGCCAGCAGCACCCATACAGGGACCAATGGCTACACCTTC. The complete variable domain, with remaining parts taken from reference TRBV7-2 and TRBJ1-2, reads GAGVSQSPSNKVTEKGKDVELRCDPISGHTALYWYRQSLGQGLEFLIYFQGNSAPDKSGLPSDRFSAERTGGSVSTLTIQRTQQEDSAVYLCASSTHTGTNGYTFGSGTRLTVV.

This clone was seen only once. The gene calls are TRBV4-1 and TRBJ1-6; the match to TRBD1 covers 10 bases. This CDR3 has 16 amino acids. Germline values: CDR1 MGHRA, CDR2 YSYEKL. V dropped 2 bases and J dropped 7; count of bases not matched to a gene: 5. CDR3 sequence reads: CASSQLLGQGNSPLHF. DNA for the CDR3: TGCGCCAGCAGCCAACTCCTGGGACAGGGGAATTCACCCCTCCACTTT.